This TCR beta chain was retrieved from a study of cytomegalovirus exposure and HLA in healthy donors. Across the study: Among the 300 to 500 donors who were genotyped, roughly 76% fell in the genetic ancestry cluster that is associated with self-reported Caucasian donors.

The table lists this clone with a count of one. Its target is unknown. Germline CDR1 is KGHSH and CDR2 is LQKENI. The CDR3 is made up of 13 amino acids. PCR employed 60 Vbeta and 13 Jbeta primers. Data came from immunoSEQ multiplex PCR; TCRdb stores just in-frame clones and leaves some out. The sample consists of 150,000 or so clones, around 79% of them appearing once. Study results and limitations: Analyses of presence/absence relied on an assumption of roughly uniform sequencing depth across donors. V- and J-gene trimming of TCR beta was linked (in a later analysis) to a missense DCLRE1C variant. The authors considered a cluster of highly shared sequence variants likely to be a sequencing artifact.

The clonotype was recovered from a man younger than 45 in good health and CMV-seropositive. The specimen was PBMCs. The chain uses TRBV18 and TRBJ2-5; weak D call: TRBD1 (5 bases). The end of the DNA is better explained by TRBJ2-7, so the J call may be wrong. The CDR3 DNA sequence: TGTGCCAGCTCACCAAATCAGGGCTCCGAGCAGTACTTC. As protein: CASSPNQGSEQYF.